The 13 T cell receptor beta chains below come from one sample, sequenced in a study of human T cells and chemical hapten exposure. Indicated time point: pre-sensitization, week 0. Treatment meaning: therapeutic diphenylcyclopropenone sensitization with weekly scalp DPC. Someone pulled total RNA out of unfractionated whole blood. One entry per CDR3 protein, called by TCRdb with MiXCR from the RACE reads. The repertoire holds about 52,000 distinct CDR3 sequences, 8.5% to 10% seen once, with more than 9% in the top ten. The sequencing here drew on whole blood, taken in connection with sensitization to the hapten diphenylcyclopropenone (DPC). The receptors originated from a woman in her thirties with alopecia areata. Some clones in this sample may be carry-over from other donors' samples.

This clonotype has at least ten counts. V usage is TRBV20-1 and J usage is TRBJ1-4; D remains ambiguous. Germline CDR1 is DFQATT and CDR2 is SNEGSKA (reference sequence). The CDR3 runs to 11 residues. Trimming stripped 6 bases from V and 5 bases from J, with 7 bases between. This CDR3 is CSALRNEKLFF. The CDR3 DNA sequence: TGCAGTGCCTTAAGAAATGAAAAACTGTTTTTT.

The chain recombines TRBV7-2 with TRBJ2-3; 12 nucleotides line up with TRBD2. V lost 2 bases and J lost 4; bases outside the gene matches: 4. The CDR3 is 16 amino acids. CDR1 SGHTA and CDR2 FQGNSA come from the germline V gene. CDR3 loop: CASSLLAGGRSDTQYF. The CDR3 DNA sequence: TGTGCCAGCAGCTTACTAGCGGGGGGGAGGTCAGATACGCAGTATTTT.

This clonotype was detected a few times. The chain recombines TRBV6-2 or TRBV6-3 with TRBJ2-5; maybe TRBD1 (5 bases). Looked up from germline, CDR1 is MNHEY and CDR2 is SVGEGT. V dropped 7 bases and J dropped 1 base, with 19 bases sitting between them. The CDR3 has 16 amino acids. The CDR3 protein is CASKLFGARVQETQYF. The CDR3, as DNA: TGTGCCAGCAAGCTTTTTGGGGCCCGAGTCCAAGAGACCCAGTACTTC.

In this sample, this clonotype turned up many times. The CDR3, as DNA: TGTGCCATCAGTGACGGGCAGGGGCCGGGGTTAGCTTTCTTT. Amino acids: CAISDGQGPGLAFF. The rearrangement links TRBV10-3 to TRBJ1-1, with a possible D match to TRBD1 (6 bases). The CDR3 is 14 residues long. Germline CDR1 reads ENHRY; CDR2 reads SYGVKD. V shed 3 bases and J shed 10 bases, with 18 bases lying between them.

CDR3 protein: CASSSGQSSYNEQFF. The CDR3, as DNA: TGTGCCAGCAGCTCGGGGCAGAGCTCCTACAATGAGCAGTTCTTC. The chain uses TRBV13 and TRBJ2-1; either TRBD1 or TRBD2 may fit D (5 bases each). V dropped 4 bases and J dropped 0 bases, with 10 bases sitting between them. Looked up from germline, CDR1 is PRHDT and CDR2 is FYEKMQ (reference sequence). There are 15 residues in the CDR3.

This clonotype was seen only a few times. The chain uses TRBV5-1 and TRBJ2-3; TRBD2 matches at 11 bases. After removal of 4 bases from V and 3 bases from J, the junction contained 4 bases not matched to a gene. From germline, CDR1 is SGHRS and CDR2 YFSETQ. The CDR3 is made up of 15 amino acids. CDR3 nucleotide sequence: TGCGCCAGCAGCCCGGGACTAGCGGTAACAGATACGCAGTATTTT. It yields the protein CASSPGLAVTDTQYF.

The J gene is TRBJ2-1, the V gene TRBV7-3; 11 bases align to TRBD2. This CDR3 region has 15 residues. Germline V gives CDR1 SGHTA, CDR2 FQGTGA. With 6 bases clipped from V and 4 bases from J, the junction kept 5 bases outside the gene matches. The CDR3 protein is CASSPGTSGYNEQFF. The DNA of the CDR3 is TGTGCCAGCAGTCCCGGGACTAGCGGTTACAATGAGCAGTTCTTC.

This rearrangement joins TRBV5-1 to TRBJ2-7, with D possibly being TRBD1 or TRBD2 (5 bases each). Trimming took off 2 bases at V and 2 bases at J, with 11 bases between the two ends. Germline V gives CDR1 SGHRS, CDR2 YFSETQ. The CDR3 extends over 14 amino acids. The CDR3 DNA reads TGCGCCAGCAGCTTACCGGGGCGAGCCTACGAGCAGTACTTC. It codes for CASSLPGRAYEQYF.

Only a few counts were recorded for this clonotype. The V call is TRBV6-5, the J call TRBJ2-3, with D possibly matching TRBD1 (6 bases). V dropped 6 bases and J dropped 6 bases, with 16 bases sitting between them. CDR1 is MNHEY and CDR2 is SVGAGI in the germline V gene. The CDR3 runs to 14 residues. CDR3 sequence: CASSLRTVQDTQYF. The CDR3 coding sequence is TGTGCCAGCAGCCTAAGGACAGTCCAGGATACGCAGTATTTT.

DNA for the CDR3: TGTGCCAGCAGCTCACCTAGGGGGCCAAAAGAGACCCAGTACTTC. The encoded protein is CASSSPRGPKETQYF. The chain carries TRBV5-8 and TRBJ2-5, with 7 positions matching TRBD1. The germline V gene has CDR1 SGHTS and CDR2 YDEGEE. V was clipped by 3 bases and J by 3 bases; unmatched bases: 8. The CDR3 spans 15 residues.

As concerns this clonotype: One end of the junction fails to match germline, which may point to a read error. The CDR3 region has the DNA TGTGCTAGCAGCCCAGACAGGGAATTCGAGCAGTACTTC. Its protein is CASSPDREFEQYF. The chain links TRBV7-7 to TRBJ2-7; 7 positions match TRBD1. The CDR3 runs 13 residues. CDR1 and CDR2 (germline): SSHAT, FNYEAQ (reference sequence).

This clonotype showed up many times. The chain couples TRBV6-4 to TRBJ1-1, with TRBD1 identical over 9 bases. The CDR3 length is 18 residues. J was trimmed by 2 bases and V by 2 bases; bases with no gene match: 12. The V gene's germline CDR1 is MRHNA and CDR2 SNTAGT. CDR3 bases: TGTGCCAGCAGTGACCCCACAGGGGGCGCGAAGAGAAACACTGAAGCTTTCTTT. Translating it yields CASSDPTGGAKRNTEAFF.

This clonotype was detected ten times or more. The chain is built from TRBV18 and TRBJ1-1; D is perhaps TRBD1 (5 bases). The CDR3 contains 18 residues. Germline V CDR1 and CDR2: KGHSH, LQKENI. The V end was cut by 3 bases, the J end by 1 base, with 21 bases between. CDR3: CASSPLTVRGPTNTEAFF. The CDR3 DNA follows: TGTGCCAGCTCACCGCTAACGGTACGGGGCCCGACGAACACTGAAGCTTTCTTT.